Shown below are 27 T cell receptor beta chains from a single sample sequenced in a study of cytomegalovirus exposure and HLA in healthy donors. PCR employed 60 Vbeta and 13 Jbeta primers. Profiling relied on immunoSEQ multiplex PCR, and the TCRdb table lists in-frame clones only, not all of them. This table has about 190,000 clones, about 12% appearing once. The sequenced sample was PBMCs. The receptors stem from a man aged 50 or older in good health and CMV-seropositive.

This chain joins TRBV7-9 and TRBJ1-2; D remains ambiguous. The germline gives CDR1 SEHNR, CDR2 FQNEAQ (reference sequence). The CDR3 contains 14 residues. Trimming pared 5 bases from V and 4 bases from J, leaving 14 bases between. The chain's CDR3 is CASSQAEGVYGYTF. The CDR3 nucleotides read TGTGCCAGCAGCCAGGCGGAGGGTGTCTATGGCTACACCTTC.

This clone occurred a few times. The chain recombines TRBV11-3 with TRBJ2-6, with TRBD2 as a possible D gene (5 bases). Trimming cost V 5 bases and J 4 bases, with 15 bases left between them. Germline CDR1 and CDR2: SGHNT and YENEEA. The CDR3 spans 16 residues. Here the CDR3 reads CASSQPSGSGANVLTF. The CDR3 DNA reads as TGTGCCAGCAGCCAGCCGTCGGGGTCAGGGGCCAACGTCCTGACTTTC.

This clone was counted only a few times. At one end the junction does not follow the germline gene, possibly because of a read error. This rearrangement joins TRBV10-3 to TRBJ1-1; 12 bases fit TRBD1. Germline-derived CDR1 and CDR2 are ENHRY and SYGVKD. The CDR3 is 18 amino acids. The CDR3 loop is CAIRIKPGQGASNTEASF. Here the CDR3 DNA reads TGTGCCATCAGGATTAAACCGGGACAGGGGGCGTCTAACACTGAAGCTTCCTTT.

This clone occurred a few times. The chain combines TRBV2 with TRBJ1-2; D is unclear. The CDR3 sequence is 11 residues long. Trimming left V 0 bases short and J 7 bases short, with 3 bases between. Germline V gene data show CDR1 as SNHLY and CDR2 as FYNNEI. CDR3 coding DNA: TGTGCCAGCAGTGAAGCGCGTGGCTACACCTTC. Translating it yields CASSEARGYTF.

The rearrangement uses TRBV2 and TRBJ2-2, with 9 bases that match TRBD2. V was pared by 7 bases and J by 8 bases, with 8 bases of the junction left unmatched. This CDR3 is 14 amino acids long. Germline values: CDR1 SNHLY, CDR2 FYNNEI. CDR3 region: CASNGGGARGELFF. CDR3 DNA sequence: TGTGCCAGCAATGGCGGGGGGGCGAGGGGGGAGCTGTTTTTT. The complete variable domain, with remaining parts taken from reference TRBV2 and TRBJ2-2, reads EPEVTQTPSHQVTQMGQEVILRCVPISNHLYFYWYRQILGQKVEFLVSFYNNEISEKSEIFDDQFSVERPDGSNFTLKIRSTKLEDSAMYFCASNGGGARGELFFGEGSRLTVL.

As DNA, the CDR3 is TGTGCCAGCAGTGCCCTGTCCGGGGGGGTCAATTCACCCCTCCACTTT. Translation gives CASSALSGGVNSPLHF. The rearrangement joins TRBV5-4 to TRBJ1-6; D perhaps matches TRBD1 (5 bases). The germline CDR1 and CDR2 sequences are SGHNT and YYREEE (reference sequence). The length of the CDR3 is 16 residues. The germline V and J ends were trimmed by 5 bases and 7 bases, with 19 bases remaining between them.

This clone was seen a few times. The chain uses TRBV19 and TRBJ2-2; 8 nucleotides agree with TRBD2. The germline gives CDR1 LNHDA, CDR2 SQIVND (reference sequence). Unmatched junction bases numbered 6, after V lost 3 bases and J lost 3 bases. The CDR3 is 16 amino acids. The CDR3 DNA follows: TGTGCCAGTAGTATTTTCGGGGGGGCCGACACCGGGGAGCTGTTTTTT. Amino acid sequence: CASSIFGGADTGELFF.

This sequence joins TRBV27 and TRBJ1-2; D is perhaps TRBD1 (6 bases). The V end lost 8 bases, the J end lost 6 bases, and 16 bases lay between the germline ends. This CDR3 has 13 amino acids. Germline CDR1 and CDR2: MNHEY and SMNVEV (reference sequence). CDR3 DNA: TGTGCCAGCGGTAAACAGGGACGGAATGGCTACACCTTC. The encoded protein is CASGKQGRNGYTF.

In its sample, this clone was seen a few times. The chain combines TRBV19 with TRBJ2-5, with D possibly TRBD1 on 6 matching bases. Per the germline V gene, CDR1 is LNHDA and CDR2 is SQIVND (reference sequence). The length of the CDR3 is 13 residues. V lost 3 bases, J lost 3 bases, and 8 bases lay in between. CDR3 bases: TGTGCCAGTAGTATGAGGACAGAAGAGACCCAGTACTTC. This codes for CASSMRTEETQYF.

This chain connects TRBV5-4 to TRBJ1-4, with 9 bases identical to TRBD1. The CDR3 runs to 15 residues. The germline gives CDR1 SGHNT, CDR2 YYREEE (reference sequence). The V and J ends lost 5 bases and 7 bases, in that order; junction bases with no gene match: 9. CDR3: CASSSQGAEGEKLFF. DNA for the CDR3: TGTGCCAGCAGTTCACAGGGGGCCGAAGGTGAAAAACTGTTTTTT.

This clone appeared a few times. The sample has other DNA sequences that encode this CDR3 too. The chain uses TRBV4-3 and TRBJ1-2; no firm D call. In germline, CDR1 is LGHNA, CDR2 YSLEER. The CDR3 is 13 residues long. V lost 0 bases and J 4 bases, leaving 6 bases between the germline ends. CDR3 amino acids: CASSQDRAYGYTF. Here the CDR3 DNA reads TGCGCCAGCAGCCAAGATCGAGCCTATGGCTACACCTTC.

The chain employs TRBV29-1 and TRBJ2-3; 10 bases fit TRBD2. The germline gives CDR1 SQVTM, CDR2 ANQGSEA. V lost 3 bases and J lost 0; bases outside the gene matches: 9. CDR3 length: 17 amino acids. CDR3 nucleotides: TGCAGCGTTGAGGGGGTAGCGGGGGGTGCTAGCACAGATACGCAGTATTTT. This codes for CSVEGVAGGASTDTQYF.

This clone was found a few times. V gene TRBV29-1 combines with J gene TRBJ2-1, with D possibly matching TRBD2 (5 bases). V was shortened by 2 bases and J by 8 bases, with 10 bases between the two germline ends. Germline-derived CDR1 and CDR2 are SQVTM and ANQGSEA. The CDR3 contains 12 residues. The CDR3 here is CSVEQGSYEQFF. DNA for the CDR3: TGCAGCGTTGAACAAGGGAGTTATGAGCAGTTCTTC.

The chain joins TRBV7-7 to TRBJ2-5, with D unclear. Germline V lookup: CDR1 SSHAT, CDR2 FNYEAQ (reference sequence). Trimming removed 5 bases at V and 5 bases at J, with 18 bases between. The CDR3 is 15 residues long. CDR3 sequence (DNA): TGTGCCAGCAGCCGCCTTACACAGCTTTTCGAGACCCAGTACTTC. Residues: CASSRLTQLFETQYF.

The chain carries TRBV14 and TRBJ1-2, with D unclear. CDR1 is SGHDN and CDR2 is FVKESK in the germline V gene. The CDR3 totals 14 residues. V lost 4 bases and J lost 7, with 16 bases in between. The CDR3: CASSRGIVGVGYTF. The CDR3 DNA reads TGTGCCAGCAGCCGAGGGATTGTTGGGGTTGGCTACACCTTC.

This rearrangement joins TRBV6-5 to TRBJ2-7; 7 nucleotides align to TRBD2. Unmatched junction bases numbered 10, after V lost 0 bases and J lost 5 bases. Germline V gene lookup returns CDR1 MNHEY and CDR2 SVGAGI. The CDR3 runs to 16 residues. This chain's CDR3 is CASSYSTLARLDEQYF. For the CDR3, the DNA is TGTGCCAGCAGTTACTCGACACTAGCGAGGTTGGACGAGCAGTACTTC.

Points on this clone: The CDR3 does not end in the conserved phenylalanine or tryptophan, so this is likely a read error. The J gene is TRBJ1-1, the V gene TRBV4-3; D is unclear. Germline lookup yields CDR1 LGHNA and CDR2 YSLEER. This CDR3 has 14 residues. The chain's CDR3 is CASSHLTMNTEAFV. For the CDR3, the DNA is TGCGCCAGCAGCCATTTAACAATGAACACTGAGGCTTTCGTT.

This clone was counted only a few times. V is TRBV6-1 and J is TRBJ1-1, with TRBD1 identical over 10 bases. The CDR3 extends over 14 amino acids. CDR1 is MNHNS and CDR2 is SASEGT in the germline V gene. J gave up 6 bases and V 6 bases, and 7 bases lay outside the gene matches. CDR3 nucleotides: TGTGCCAGCAGCGCGGACAGGGGGGTCCCTGAAGCTTTCTTT. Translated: CASSADRGVPEAFF.

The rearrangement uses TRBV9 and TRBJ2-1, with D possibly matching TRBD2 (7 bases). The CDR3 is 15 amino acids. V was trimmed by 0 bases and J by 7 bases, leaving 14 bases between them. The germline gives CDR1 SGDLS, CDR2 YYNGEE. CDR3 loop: CASSVGGGAGNEQFF. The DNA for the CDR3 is TGTGCCAGCAGCGTAGGAGGGGGGGCAGGGAATGAGCAGTTCTTC. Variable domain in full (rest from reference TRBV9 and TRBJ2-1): DSGVTQTPKHLITATGQRVTLRCSPRSGDLSVYWYQQSLDQGLQFLIQYYNGEERAKGNILERFSAQQFPDLHSELNLSSLELGDSALYFCASSVGGGAGNEQFFGPGTRLTVL.

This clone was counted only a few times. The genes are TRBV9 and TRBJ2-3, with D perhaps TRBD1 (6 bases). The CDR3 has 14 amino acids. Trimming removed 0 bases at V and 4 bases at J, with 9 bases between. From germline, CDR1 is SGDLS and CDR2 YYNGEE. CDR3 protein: CASSVGQAADTQYF. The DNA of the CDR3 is TGTGCCAGCAGCGTAGGACAGGCTGCAGATACGCAGTATTTT.

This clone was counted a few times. The CDR3 DNA is TGCAGCGTTGAGGGGACTAGCGGGGGAGGGGCCCAGTACTTC. Translation gives CSVEGTSGGGAQYF. V and J are TRBV29-1 and TRBJ2-5, with 14 bases lining up with TRBD2. Looked up from germline, CDR1 is SQVTM and CDR2 is ANQGSEA. The ends lost 3 bases at V and 9 bases at J; junction bases unmatched: 6. The CDR3 loop spans 14 amino acids.

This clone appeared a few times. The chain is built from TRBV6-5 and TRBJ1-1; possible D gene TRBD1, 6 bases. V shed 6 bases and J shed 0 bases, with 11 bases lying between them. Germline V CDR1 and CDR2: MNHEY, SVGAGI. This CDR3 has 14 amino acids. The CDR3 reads CASRVRGLNTEAFF. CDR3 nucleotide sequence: TGTGCCAGCAGAGTCAGGGGTTTGAACACTGAAGCTTTCTTT.

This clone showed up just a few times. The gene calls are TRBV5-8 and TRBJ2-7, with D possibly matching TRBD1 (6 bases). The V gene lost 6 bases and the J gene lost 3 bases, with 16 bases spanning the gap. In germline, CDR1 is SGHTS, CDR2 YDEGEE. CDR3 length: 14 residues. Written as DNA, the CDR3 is TGTGCCAGCACCACCACAGGGCCGAACTACGAGCAGTACTTC. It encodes CASTTTGPNYEQYF.

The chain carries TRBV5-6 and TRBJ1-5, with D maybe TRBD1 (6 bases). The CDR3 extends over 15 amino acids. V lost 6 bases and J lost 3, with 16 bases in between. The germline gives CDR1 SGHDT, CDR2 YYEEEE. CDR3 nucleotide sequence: TGTGCCAGCACCAACATGCGGACAGACAATCAGCCCCAGCATTTT. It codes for CASTNMRTDNQPQHF. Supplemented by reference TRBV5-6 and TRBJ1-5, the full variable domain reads DAGVTQSPTHLIKTRGQQVTLRCSPKSGHDTVSWYQQALGQGPQFIFQYYEEEERQRGNFPDRFSGHQFPNYSSELNVNALLLGDSALYLCASTNMRTDNQPQHFGDGTRLSIL.

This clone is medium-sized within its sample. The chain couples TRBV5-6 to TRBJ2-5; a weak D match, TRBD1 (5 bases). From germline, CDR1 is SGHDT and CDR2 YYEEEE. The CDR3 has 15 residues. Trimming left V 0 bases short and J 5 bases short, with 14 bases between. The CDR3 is CASSLDQGGSETQYF. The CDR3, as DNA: TGTGCCAGCAGCTTGGATCAGGGCGGCAGTGAGACCCAGTACTTC. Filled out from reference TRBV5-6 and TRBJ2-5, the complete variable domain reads DAGVTQSPTHLIKTRGQQVTLRCSPKSGHDTVSWYQQALGQGPQFIFQYYEEEERQRGNFPDRFSGHQFPNYSSELNVNALLLGDSALYLCASSLDQGGSETQYFGPGTRLLVL.

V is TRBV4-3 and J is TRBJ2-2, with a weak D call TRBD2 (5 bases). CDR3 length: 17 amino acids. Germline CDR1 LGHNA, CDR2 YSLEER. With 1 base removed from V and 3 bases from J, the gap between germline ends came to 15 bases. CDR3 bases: TGCGCCAGCAGCCAAGCGCCGGGGAATGGGTACACCGGGGAGCTGTTTTTT. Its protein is CASSQAPGNGYTGELFF.

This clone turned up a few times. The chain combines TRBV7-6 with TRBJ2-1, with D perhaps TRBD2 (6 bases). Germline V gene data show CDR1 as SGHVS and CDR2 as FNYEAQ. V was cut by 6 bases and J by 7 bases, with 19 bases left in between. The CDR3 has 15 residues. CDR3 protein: CASRAVGGSGNEQFF. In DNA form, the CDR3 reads TGTGCCAGCAGGGCGGTGGGGGGTTCTGGTAATGAGCAGTTCTTC.